This is a list of T cell receptor beta chains from one sample in a study of CD8+ T cells in alopecia areata. Profiled with immunoSEQ multiplex PCR; TCRdb holds only in-frame clones, not every one. Among more than 75,000 clones listed, roughly two fifths were seen once. The sequencing sample was made of CD4+ T cells sorted from blood. Every receptor here comes from a human donor with alopecia areata. The CDR3 runs from the conserved cysteine through the conserved F or W. The D gene is left open where the match is weak. Clone size is stated in some rows and not others, as once, few, many or a class when expanded.

>few|TRBV7-9|TRBJ2-1|-
TGTGCCAGCAGCCCCGCCGGGGTCTATGAGCAGTTCTTC
CASSPAGVYEQFF
>once|TRBV5-1|TRBJ2-3|TRBD1
TGCGCCAGCAGCCCGGACAGGCCAGATACGCAGTATTTT
CASSPDRPDTQYF
>-|TRBV7-2|TRBJ1-4|-
TGTGCCAGCAGCTTAAGAGGCTCGCGTGAAAAACTGTTTTTT
CASSLRGSREKLFF
>-|TRBV19|TRBJ2-7|TRBD1
TGTGCCAGTAGTCCGTACCCCGGGACAGGGGCCTACGAGCAGTACTTC
CASSPYPGTGAYEQYF
>-|TRBV5-1|TRBJ1-1|-
TGCGCCAGCAGCTTACCGGACGATAAAGCTTTCTTT
CASSLPDDKAFF
>few|TRBV7-9|TRBJ2-2|TRBD2
TGTGCCAGCAGCCCTAGCGGTAAAAACACCGGGGAGCTGTTTTTT
CASSPSGKNTGELFF
>few|TRBV19|TRBJ2-7|-
TGTGCCAGTACCCCCAGTCTTGCCGACTACGAGCAGTACTTC
CASTPSLADYEQYF
>-|TRBV7-2|TRBJ2-2|-
TGTGCCAGCAGCTGGATAGGGGGCACCGGGGAGCTGTTTTTT
CASSWIGGTGELFF
>-|TRBV7-2|TRBJ2-5|-
TGTGCCAGCAGCTTAGTTGGCGCCCCGGTAGAGACCCAGTACTTC
CASSLVGAPVETQYF
>-|TRBV7-2|TRBJ1-6|TRBD1
TGTGCCAGCAGCTGGGACAGCTATAATTCACCCCTCCACTTT
CASSWDSYNSPLHF
>few|TRBV2|TRBJ2-5|-
TGTGCCAGCAGCAACGAAGAGACCCAGTACTTC
CASSNEETQYF
>few|TRBV5-1|TRBJ2-1|TRBD1
TGCGCCAGCAGCTTGGGGACAGGGTCCTACAATGAGCAGTTCTTC
CASSLGTGSYNEQFF